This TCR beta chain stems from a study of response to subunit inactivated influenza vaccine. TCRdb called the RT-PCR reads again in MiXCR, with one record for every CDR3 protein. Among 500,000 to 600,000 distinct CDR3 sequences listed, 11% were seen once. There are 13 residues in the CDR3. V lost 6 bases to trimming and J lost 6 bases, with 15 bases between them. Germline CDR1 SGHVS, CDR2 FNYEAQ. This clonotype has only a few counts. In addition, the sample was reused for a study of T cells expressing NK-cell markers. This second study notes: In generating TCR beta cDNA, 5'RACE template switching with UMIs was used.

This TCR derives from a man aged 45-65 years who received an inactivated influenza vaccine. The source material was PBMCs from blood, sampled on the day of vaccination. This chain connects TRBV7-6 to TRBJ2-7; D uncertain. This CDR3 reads CASRPLEAAEQYF. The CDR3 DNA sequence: TGTGCCAGCAGGCCATTGGAAGCAGCCGAGCAGTACTTC.